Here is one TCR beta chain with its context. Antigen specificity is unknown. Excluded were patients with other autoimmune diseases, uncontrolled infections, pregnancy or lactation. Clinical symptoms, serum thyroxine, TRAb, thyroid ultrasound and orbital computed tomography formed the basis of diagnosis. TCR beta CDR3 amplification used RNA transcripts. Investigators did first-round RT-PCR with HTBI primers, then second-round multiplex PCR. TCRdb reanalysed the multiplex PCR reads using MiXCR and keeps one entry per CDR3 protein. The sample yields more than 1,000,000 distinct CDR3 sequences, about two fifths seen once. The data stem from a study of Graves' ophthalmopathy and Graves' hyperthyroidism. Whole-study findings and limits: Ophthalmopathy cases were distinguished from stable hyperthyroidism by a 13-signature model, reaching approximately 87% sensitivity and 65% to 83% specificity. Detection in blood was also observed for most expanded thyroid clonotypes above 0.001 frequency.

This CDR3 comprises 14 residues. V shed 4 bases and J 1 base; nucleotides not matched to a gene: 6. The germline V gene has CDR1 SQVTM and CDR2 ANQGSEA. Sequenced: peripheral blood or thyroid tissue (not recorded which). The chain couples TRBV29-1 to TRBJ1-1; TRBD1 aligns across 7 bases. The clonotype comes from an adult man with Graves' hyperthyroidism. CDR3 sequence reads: CSVGRGTANTEAFF. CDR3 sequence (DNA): TGCAGCGTTGGAAGAGGGACAGCGAACACTGAAGCTTTCTTT. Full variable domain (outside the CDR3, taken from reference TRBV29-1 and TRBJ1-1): SAVISQKPSRDICQRGTSLTIQCQVDSQVTMMFWYRQQPGQSLTLIATANQGSEATYESGFVIDKFPISRPNLTFSTLTVSNMSPEDSSIYLCSVGRGTANTEAFFGQGTRLTVV.